This T cell receptor (beta chain) was retrieved from a study of blood T cell repertoires in COVID-19. Study in general: PBMCs, B-cell-depleted T cells, or T cells provided the cDNA or gDNA that made up the material.

Original analysis: Using reference gene primer amplification, nucleated cell counts were estimated. Sequencing used immunoSEQ multiplex PCR; TCRdb keeps in-frame clones, though not all of them. V and J calls plus clone size are reproduced from that table; the DNA served to infer D and trimming. The data show 30,000 to 40,000 clones, 85% seen once. Germline trimming cut 4 bases from V and 0 bases from J; bases unmatched to any gene: 20. The CDR3 runs 23 residues. CDR1 is LGHNA and CDR2 is YNFKEQ in the germline V gene. The TCR comes from a human donor with acute or convalescent COVID-19. The donor label of this sample is uncertain. This chain uses TRBV4-2 with TRBJ2-6; 11 nucleotides line up with TRBD2. The sequenced material came from peripheral blood. The CDR3 DNA follows: TGTGCCAGCAGCCCAGGATCGTATGCCGGGCTAGCGGGGGGCTACTCTGGGGCCAACGTCCTGACTTTC. This encodes CASSPGSYAGLAGGYSGANVLTF.